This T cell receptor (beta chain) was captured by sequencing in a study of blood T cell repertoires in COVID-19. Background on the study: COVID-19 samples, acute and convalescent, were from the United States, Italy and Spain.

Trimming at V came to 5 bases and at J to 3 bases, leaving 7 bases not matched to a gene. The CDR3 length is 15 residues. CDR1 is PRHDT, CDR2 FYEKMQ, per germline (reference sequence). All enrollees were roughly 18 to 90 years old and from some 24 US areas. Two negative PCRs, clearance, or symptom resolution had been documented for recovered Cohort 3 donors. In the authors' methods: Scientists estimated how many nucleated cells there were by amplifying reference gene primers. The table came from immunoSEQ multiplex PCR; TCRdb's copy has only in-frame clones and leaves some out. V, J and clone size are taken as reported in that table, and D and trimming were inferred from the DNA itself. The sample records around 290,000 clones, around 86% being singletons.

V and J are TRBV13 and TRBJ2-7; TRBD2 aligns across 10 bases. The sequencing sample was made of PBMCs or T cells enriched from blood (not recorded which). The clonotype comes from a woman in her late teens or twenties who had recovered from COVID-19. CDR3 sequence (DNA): TGTGCCAGCAGCCCAAAACTAGCGGGACTCTACGAGCAGTACTTC. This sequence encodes CASSPKLAGLYEQYF.